This passage covers 23 T cell receptor beta chains from one sample sequenced in a study of Graves' ophthalmopathy and Graves' hyperthyroidism. RNA transcripts were the template, and TCR beta CDR3 regions were amplified from them. The first round was an RT-PCR with HTBI primers, and the second round was a multiplex PCR. TCRdb reanalysed the multiplex PCR reads using MiXCR and keeps one entry per CDR3 protein. The sample holds fewer than 600,000 distinct CDR3 sequences; 13% to 15% are singletons and the top ten take 8% to 10%. Sequencing was performed on blood. Every receptor here comes from a young woman with Graves' ophthalmopathy.

This clonotype has a count of ten or more. This sequence joins TRBV20-1 and TRBJ2-7; no firm D call. This CDR3 is built from 11 residues. Deletions cut 2 bases from V and 9 bases from J, with 11 bases between. CDR1 and CDR2 from the germline V gene are DFQATT and SNEGSKA (reference sequence). The CDR3 sequence is CSARSSEGQYF. The CDR3 region has the DNA TGCAGTGCTAGAAGTTCAGAAGGGCAGTACTTC.

This clonotype showed up many times. The J gene is TRBJ1-5, the V gene TRBV6-2 or TRBV6-3; D is unresolved. With 0 bases removed from V and 11 bases from J, the gap between germline ends came to 8 bases. CDR1 MNHEY and CDR2 SVGEGT come from the germline V gene. The CDR3 is 12 residues long. The CDR3, as DNA: TGTGCCAGCAGTTACTCGATTGGGACCCAGCATTTT. Its translation is CASSYSIGTQHF.

Many counts were recorded for this clonotype. V and J are TRBV6-1 and TRBJ2-7, with 9 bases matching TRBD1. The CDR3 runs to 11 residues. In germline, CDR1 is MNHNS, CDR2 SASEGT. V lost 11 bases and J lost 3; bases outside the gene matches: 2. The chain's CDR3 is CALGQGYEQYF. In nucleotides, the CDR3 is TGTGCCCTGGGACAGGGCTACGAGCAGTACTTC.

This clonotype was counted at least ten times. The V gene is TRBV14, the J gene TRBJ1-1; D is unclear. V was clipped by 5 bases and J by 1 base, with 8 bases between them. The germline V gene encodes CDR1 SGHDN and CDR2 FVKESK. The CDR3 has 13 residues. The CDR3 DNA sequence: TGTGCCAGCAGCTTTGGATGGAACACTGAAGCTTTCTTT. Protein: CASSFGWNTEAFF.

This clonotype has more than one count but fewer than ten. The V gene is TRBV19, the J gene TRBJ2-5; D may be TRBD1 (5 bases). This CDR3 is built from 14 residues. CDR1 is LNHDA, CDR2 SQIVND, per germline (reference sequence). V was shortened by 6 bases and J by 4 bases, with 15 bases between the two germline ends. Written as DNA, the CDR3 is TGTGCCAGTAGAAAGACAGACCTAAGAGAGACCCAGTACTTC. Translation: CASRKTDLRETQYF.

This clonotype was observed at least ten times. This chain connects TRBV28 to TRBJ2-2; 10 bases match TRBD1. V trimming: 2 bases; J trimming: 7 bases; junction bases outside the gene matches: 4. Per the germline V gene, CDR1 is MDHEN and CDR2 is SYDVKM. This CDR3 has 15 residues. The CDR3 protein is CASSLGTGVYGELFF. DNA for the CDR3: TGTGCCAGCAGTTTAGGGACAGGGGTCTACGGGGAGCTGTTTTTT.

This clonotype was recorded at least ten times. The J gene is TRBJ1-4, the V gene TRBV4-2; TRBD1 is a possible D gene (5 bases). This CDR3 contains 15 residues. Deletions cut 4 bases from V and 0 bases from J, with 9 bases between. Germline V lookup: CDR1 LGHNA, CDR2 YNFKEQ. CDR3 in DNA: TGTGCCAGCAGCCCTACAGGCCCAACTAATGAAAAACTGTTTTTT. Translating gives CASSPTGPTNEKLFF.

The chain recombines TRBV28 with TRBJ1-5, with D hard to call. V was pared by 6 bases and J by 7 bases, with 19 bases between. From germline, CDR1 is MDHEN and CDR2 SYDVKM. CDR3 length: 15 residues. The CDR3 sequence: CASSISGDLTQPQHF. CDR3 DNA sequence: TGTGCCAGCAGCATATCGGGTGACCTGACCCAGCCCCAGCATTTT. Full variable domain (rest looked up from reference TRBV28 and TRBJ1-5): DVKVTQSSRYLVKRTGEKVFLECVQDMDHENMFWYRQDPGLGLRLIYFSYDVKMKEKGDIPEGYSVSREKKERFSLILESASTNQTSMYLCASSISGDLTQPQHFGDGTRLSIL.

J is TRBJ1-5 and V is TRBV28; perhaps TRBD1 as D (5 bases). Germline assignment: CDR1 MDHEN and CDR2 SYDVKM. The CDR3 totals 13 residues. V lost 3 bases to trimming and J lost 8 bases, with 11 bases between them. The CDR3 nucleotides are TGTGCCAGCAGTTTTGCAGGGACGAAGCCCCAGCATTTT. It yields the protein CASSFAGTKPQHF.

In its sample, this clonotype was seen many times. This chain connects TRBV7-3 to TRBJ2-7; the D is unclear. Germline-derived CDR1 and CDR2 are SGHTA and FQGTGA. V lost 5 bases and J lost 2, with 13 bases in between. The CDR3 loop spans 14 amino acids. The CDR3 DNA is TGTGCCAGCAGCGCCACGGGCGGAGCCTACGAGCAGTACTTC. Amino acids: CASSATGGAYEQYF.

As for this clonotype: With a much larger clone just one base away, this may be a read error. V usage is TRBV6-5 and J usage is TRBJ2-7; the D is unclear. This CDR3 spans 15 amino acids. Per the germline V gene, CDR1 is MNHEY and CDR2 is SVGAGI. The CDR3 spells CASSYSPSSRYEQCF. CDR3 nucleotide sequence: TGTGCCAGCAGTTACTCCCCTTCCAGTAGGTACGAGCAGTGCTTC.

This clonotype has at least ten counts. V and J are TRBV19 and TRBJ2-4; a possible D gene is TRBD1 (5 bases). The length of the CDR3 is 15 residues. With 9 bases removed from V and 6 bases from J, the gap between germline ends came to 21 bases. CDR1 is LNHDA, CDR2 SQIVND, per germline (reference sequence). CDR3 loop: CASKLPTSDTNIQYF. CDR3 DNA sequence: TGTGCCAGCAAATTACCCACTTCGGACACAAACATTCAGTACTTC. Looking up the rest from reference TRBV19 and TRBJ2-4 gives the full variable domain: DGGITQSPKYLFRKEGQNVTLSCEQNLNHDAMYWYRQDPGQGLRLIYYSQIVNDFQKGDIAEGYSVSREKKESFPLTVTSAQKNPTAFYLCASKLPTSDTNIQYFGAGTRLSVL.

This clonotype was recorded at least ten times. The chain links TRBV6-6 to TRBJ1-2; unclear D gene. CDR1 is MNHNY, CDR2 SVGAGI, per germline (reference sequence). This CDR3 has 12 residues. Trimming shortened V by 11 bases and J by 4 bases, and 14 bases separated the two germline ends. CDR3 sequence (DNA): TGTGCCTGCGTCAGGCCACCCTATGGCTACACCTTC. Its protein is CACVRPPYGYTF.

Ten or more counts support this clonotype. V is TRBV11-3 and J is TRBJ2-5; D gene uncertain. V lost 3 bases and J 2 bases, leaving 10 bases between the germline ends. Per the germline V gene, CDR1 is SGHNT and CDR2 is YENEEA. This CDR3 has 14 residues. DNA for the CDR3: TGTGCCAGCAGCTTCGGATTCAGGCAAGAGACCCAGTACTTC. Amino acid sequence: CASSFGFRQETQYF.

For this clonotype: Just one base apart from a much larger clone, this may be a read error. V usage is TRBV12-5 and J usage is TRBJ1-1, with 9 bases that match TRBD1. The CDR3 length is 13 residues. Germline V gene data show CDR1 as LGHNT and CDR2 as FRNRAP. CDR3 nucleotide sequence: TGTGCTAGTGTTCCACAGGGGGCGGGTGAAGCTTGCTTT. This codes for CASVPQGAGEACF.

This clonotype has only one observation. This chain uses TRBV12-3 or TRBV12-4 with TRBJ2-7, with 9 bases fitting TRBD2. Unmatched junction bases numbered 10, after V lost 6 bases and J lost 1 base. The CDR3 runs 16 residues. The CDR3 DNA sequence: TGTGCCAGCAGATACGAGGGGACTAGCAGTTCCTACGAGCAGTACTTC. The encoded protein is CASRYEGTSSSYEQYF.

This clonotype came up many times. This chain connects TRBV20-1 to TRBJ1-1; no firm D call. V lost 5 bases to trimming and J lost 6 bases, with 13 bases between them. The CDR3 spans 12 residues. Per germline, CDR1 DFQATT and CDR2 SNEGSKA (reference sequence). The CDR3 sequence is CSASEDVSEAFF. CDR3 nucleotide sequence: TGCAGTGCTTCCGAGGACGTCTCTGAAGCTTTCTTT.

This clonotype was found many times. One end of the junction does not line up with germline, which may come from a read error. The chain combines TRBV6-1 with TRBJ2-4; TRBD1 agrees at 8 bases. Germline V gene sequence: CDR1 MNHNS, CDR2 SASEGT. The CDR3 extends over 14 amino acids. DNA of the CDR3: TGTGCCAGCGGACTACCAGGGGGCGCGGACATTAAGTACTTC. Residues: CASGLPGGADIKYF.

The V gene is TRBV11-2, the J gene TRBJ2-7; D is uncertain. The CDR3 totals 14 residues. Trimming removed 5 bases from V and 2 bases from J, with 13 bases in between. Germline V gene sequence: CDR1 SGHAT, CDR2 FQNNGV. CDR3 bases: TGTGCCAGCAGCCGCGGCACCAACACCTACGAGCAGTACTTC. This sequence encodes CASSRGTNTYEQYF.

V is TRBV13 and J is TRBJ1-2; D is unclear. Germline values: CDR1 PRHDT, CDR2 FYEKMQ (reference sequence). V dropped 5 bases and J dropped 1 base, with 11 bases sitting between them. The CDR3 runs to 14 residues. The CDR3 reads CASSPFSDNYGYTF. Here the CDR3 DNA reads TGTGCCAGCAGCCCATTCTCCGATAACTATGGCTACACCTTC. The full variable domain, in which reference TRBV13 and TRBJ1-2 provide the parts outside the CDR3, is AAGVIQSPRHLIKEKRETATLKCYPIPRHDTVYWYQQGPGQDPQFLISFYEKMQSDKGSIPDRFSAQQFSDYHSELNMSSLELGDSALYFCASSPFSDNYGYTFGSGTRLTVV.

In its sample, this clonotype was seen many times. The genes are TRBV6-5 and TRBJ1-2; possible D gene TRBD1, 6 bases. Deletions cut 0 bases from V and 8 bases from J, with 10 bases between. This CDR3 spans 13 amino acids. Germline V gene data show CDR1 as MNHEY and CDR2 as SVGAGI. The CDR3 sequence: CASSYSGAWGYTF. The CDR3 nucleotides read TGTGCCAGCAGTTACTCGGGGGCTTGGGGCTACACCTTC.

With respect to this clonotype: This may come from a read error, since a much larger clone is one base off. This chain uses TRBV20-1 with TRBJ1-5; tentatively, D is TRBD1 (5 bases). The CDR3 runs to 16 residues. The germline V gene has CDR1 DFQATT and CDR2 SNEGSKA (reference sequence). The CDR3 region has the DNA TGCAGTGCTAGACTCCGGGGCGACTATAGCTATCAGCCCCAGCATTTT. This encodes CSARLRGDYSYQPQHF.

The table lists this clonotype with many counts. The chain has TRBV2 and TRBJ2-2, with D perhaps matching TRBD2 (5 bases). The V and J ends lost 5 bases and 1 base respectively, with 8 bases between them. The CDR3 is 14 amino acids. The germline CDR1 and CDR2 sequences are SNHLY and FYNNEI. The CDR3, as DNA: TGTGCCAGCAGTTGGACTGAGAACACCGGGGAGCTGTTTTTT. Translation gives CASSWTENTGELFF.